Shown below are 15 T cell receptor beta chains from a single sample sequenced in a study of T-cell reconstitution after alpha-beta-depleted transplantation in children. Unique molecular identifiers tagged the TCRbeta library. TCRdb re-derived calls from the PCR reads in MiXCR, one entry per CDR3 protein. The sample shows hundreds of thousands of distinct CDR3 sequences, 20% to 30% of them seen only once. The specimen comprised PBMCs, mostly from graft donor cells, sampled 360 days after TCRalphabeta/CD19-depleted stem cell transplant. These TCRs come from a female patient under 10 years old who had a stem cell transplant for congenital amegakaryocytic thrombocytopenia, so the T cells may come from the graft donor.

Details on this clonotype: A much larger clone lies one base from this, so it may be a read error. The V gene is TRBV12-3 or TRBV12-4, the J gene TRBJ2-3, with TRBD2 as a possible D gene (6 bases). V lost 6 bases, J lost 4 bases, and 8 bases lay in between. The CDR3 runs to 12 residues. CDR3 sequence: CASSTSSDTQYF. CDR3 nucleotides: TGTGCCAGCAGCACTAGCTCAGATACGCAGTATTTT.

In this sample, this clonotype turned up a few times. CDR3 sequence: CASSPRDGAHTDTQYF. The CDR3 DNA is TGTGCCAGCAGCCCAAGGGACGGAGCCCACACAGATACGCAGTATTTT. The rearrangement uses TRBV4-2 and TRBJ2-3; D may correspond to TRBD1 or TRBD2 (5 bases each). The germline V gene encodes CDR1 LGHNA and CDR2 YNFKEQ. This CDR3 has 16 residues. Trimming left V 4 bases short and J 2 bases short, with 16 bases between.

This chain joins TRBV20-1 and TRBJ2-3, with 7 bases matching TRBD2. Losses at the gene ends were 7 bases for V and 3 bases for J; bases not matched to a gene: 7. The CDR3 totals 13 residues. Germline V gene lookup returns CDR1 DFQATT and CDR2 SNEGSKA (reference sequence). The CDR3 nucleotides read TGCAGTGAATTGGTGCGGGGGACAGATACGCAGTATTTT. Its protein is CSELVRGTDTQYF.

This clonotype was detected ten times or more. The genes are TRBV5-1 and TRBJ2-1; the D is unclear. This CDR3 has 15 amino acids. The germline V gene encodes CDR1 SGHRS and CDR2 YFSETQ. V was cut by 0 bases and J by 6 bases, with 13 bases left in between. CDR3 coding DNA: TGCGCCAGCAGCTTGGTTGGGCTAGACGGCAATGAGCAGTTCTTC. Its translation is CASSLVGLDGNEQFF.

This clonotype was picked up many times. The chain combines TRBV3-1 with TRBJ2-3; D remains ambiguous. Germline V gives CDR1 LGHDT, CDR2 YNNKEL (reference sequence). Deletions cut 0 bases from V and 3 bases from J, with 22 bases between. The CDR3 is made up of 19 amino acids. This CDR3 is CASSQDKWDSSSWTDTQYF. The CDR3 DNA follows: TGTGCCAGCAGCCAAGATAAATGGGATAGCAGCTCTTGGACAGATACGCAGTATTTT.

The sample holds a few counts of this clonotype. The genes are TRBV4-2 and TRBJ1-1; D call uncertain. This CDR3 has 18 residues. Deletions cut 0 bases from V and 5 bases from J, with 22 bases between. Germline V lookup: CDR1 LGHNA, CDR2 YNFKEQ. The DNA for the CDR3 is TGTGCCAGCAGCCAAGATGACCGCCCGGGAGGGATAGGAACTGAAGCTTTCTTT. As protein: CASSQDDRPGGIGTEAFF.

This clonotype has a count of ten or more. This rearrangement joins TRBV2 to TRBJ2-1, with 9 bases aligning to TRBD2. Germline V CDR1 and CDR2: SNHLY, FYNNEI. This CDR3 spans 14 amino acids. V was clipped by 7 bases and J by 6 bases; unmatched bases: 7. The CDR3 protein is CASTRAGGSNEQFF. CDR3 DNA sequence: TGTGCCAGCACTCGAGCGGGAGGCAGCAATGAGCAGTTCTTC.

V gene TRBV4-1 combines with J gene TRBJ2-1; 8 bases fit TRBD2. The germline V gene encodes CDR1 MGHRA and CDR2 YSYEKL. The CDR3 has 15 amino acids. V lost 1 base to trimming and J lost 8 bases; unmatched junction nucleotides: 7. CDR3 sequence reads: CASSQVYRTSYEQFF. Written as DNA, the CDR3 is TGCGCCAGCAGCCAAGTCTACAGGACTAGCTATGAGCAGTTCTTC.

This clonotype has only a few counts. The chain links TRBV12-3 or TRBV12-4 to TRBJ2-5; TRBD2 matches 7 bases. After removal of 2 bases from V and 5 bases from J, the junction contained 11 bases not matched to a gene. This CDR3 region has 16 residues. The DNA of the CDR3 is TGTGCCAGCAGTTTAAGGAAGACTAGCTATGTGGAGACCCAGTACTTC. Its protein is CASSLRKTSYVETQYF.

This clonotype has only a few counts. V and J are TRBV29-1 and TRBJ2-3, with D possibly matching TRBD1 (6 bases). The germline gives CDR1 SQVTM, CDR2 ANQGSEA. V was pared by 4 bases and J by 0 bases, with 17 bases between. The CDR3 covers 16 residues. The CDR3 is CSVVPQRGFSTDTQYF. CDR3 nucleotides: TGCAGCGTTGTGCCCCAAAGGGGGTTTAGCACAGATACGCAGTATTTT.

This clonotype turned up a few times. The rearrangement joins TRBV7-8 to TRBJ2-7, with a possible D match to TRBD1 (6 bases). The CDR3 extends over 13 amino acids. The V end was cut by 2 bases, the J end by 3 bases, with 8 bases between. Germline CDR1 is SGHVS and CDR2 is FQNEAQ. In nucleotides, the CDR3 is TGTGCCAGCAGCTTAAACAGGGTCTACGAGCAGTACTTC. Protein product: CASSLNRVYEQYF.

The chain is built from TRBV27 and TRBJ2-3, with TRBD2 matching 9 bases. The CDR3 runs to 14 residues. V shed 5 bases and J 4 bases; nucleotides not matched to a gene: 4. Germline-derived CDR1 and CDR2 are MNHEY and SMNVEV (reference sequence). Written as DNA, the CDR3 is TGTGCCAGCAGTCTAGCGGGGAGAGCAGATACGCAGTATTTT. Translation gives CASSLAGRADTQYF.

The rearrangement links TRBV7-9 to TRBJ1-3, with D perhaps matching TRBD1 (5 bases). Germline V CDR1 and CDR2: SEHNR, FQNEAQ (reference sequence). The CDR3 length is 15 residues. The V end lost 1 base, the J end lost 3 bases, and 10 bases lay between the germline ends. CDR3 amino acids: CASSLVTARGNTIYF. The CDR3 region has the DNA TGTGCCAGCAGCTTAGTGACAGCACGTGGAAACACCATATATTTT.

The V gene is TRBV4-2, the J gene TRBJ2-7, with 7 bases aligning to TRBD1. V gave up 2 bases and J gave up 1 base; unmatched junction bases: 17. Germline V gene lookup returns CDR1 LGHNA and CDR2 YNFKEQ. The CDR3 covers 19 residues. This chain's CDR3 is CASSQIPLPGGVRSYEQYF. CDR3 DNA sequence: TGTGCCAGCAGCCAAATCCCTCTTCCAGGGGGAGTGAGGTCCTACGAGCAGTACTTC.

This clonotype occurred a few times. This chain uses TRBV6-1 with TRBJ2-7; no clear D gene. V was shortened by 2 bases and J by 4 bases, with 9 bases between the two germline ends. The germline V gene encodes CDR1 MNHNS and CDR2 SASEGT. CDR3 length: 13 residues. CDR3 protein: CASSEMGQYEQYF. The CDR3 DNA sequence: TGTGCCAGCAGTGAAATGGGTCAATACGAGCAGTACTTC.